One sample yielded the 32 T cell receptor beta chains listed below, sequenced in a study of blood T cells in healthy people across ages (dated by TCRdb to between 2014 and 2017). Receptor libraries were prepared by 5' RACE. Sequencer: Illumina HiSeq 2500. The second PCR ran for roughly 6 to 11 cycles and used a J-beta primer mix along with a sample-barcoded 5' primer. The public reads were reanalyzed by TCRdb: fastp trimming at Q25, MiXCR alignment, in-frame beta chains only. Every CDR3 protein is listed once, alongside the most common genes and DNA of its rows. The sample records some 700,000 distinct CDR3 sequences, around 46% of which are singletons. 20% to 25% of the sample is held by the ten biggest clonotypes. Sequenced: blood. These receptors came from a woman aged 60 to 75 in good health.

This clonotype appeared a few times. The chain combines TRBV5-6 with TRBJ2-1; 7 bases match TRBD1. Germline V lookup: CDR1 SGHDT, CDR2 YYEEEE. The V and J ends lost 1 base and 4 bases, in that order; junction bases with no gene match: 5. The CDR3 spans 15 residues. As DNA, the CDR3 is TGTGCCAGCAGCTTGAGAACAGGGGCGTACAATGAGCAGTTCTTC. Amino acids: CASSLRTGAYNEQFF. Together with reference TRBV5-6 and TRBJ2-1, the CDR3 gives the full variable domain: DAGVTQSPTHLIKTRGQQVTLRCSPKSGHDTVSWYQQALGQGPQFIFQYYEEEERQRGNFPDRFSGHQFPNYSSELNVNALLLGDSALYLCASSLRTGAYNEQFFGPGTRLTVL.

The V gene is TRBV20-1, the J gene TRBJ2-1; D call uncertain. The ends were cut back, 6 bases at V and 6 bases at J, with 21 bases in the middle. CDR1 is DFQATT, CDR2 SNEGSKA, per germline (reference sequence). The CDR3 is 15 amino acids. CDR3: CSAPSGRPGGNEQFF. The CDR3, as DNA: TGCAGTGCCCCAAGTGGGCGGCCCGGTGGCAATGAGCAGTTCTTC.

The CDR3 DNA reads TGTGCCAGCAGCCAACGGAGCGGGGGGGCGCCAGATACGCAGTATTTT. This sequence encodes CASSQRSGGAPDTQYF. The rearrangement joins TRBV3-1 to TRBJ2-3; 10 bases align to TRBD2. The length of the CDR3 is 16 residues. Losses at the gene ends were 2 bases for V and 4 bases for J; bases not matched to a gene: 6. From germline, CDR1 is LGHDT and CDR2 YNNKEL (reference sequence).

Many counts were recorded for this clonotype. This chain connects TRBV7-2 to TRBJ2-7; D unresolved. Germline assignment: CDR1 SGHTA and CDR2 FQGNSA. Trimming pared 0 bases from V and 9 bases from J, leaving 12 bases between. The CDR3 has 13 amino acids. CDR3 in amino acids: CASSLAAGPVQYF. The CDR3 region has the DNA TGTGCCAGCAGCTTAGCGGCTGGACCCGTGCAGTACTTC. The full variable domain, completed using reference TRBV7-2 and TRBJ2-7, is GAGVSQSPSNKVTEKGKDVELRCDPISGHTALYWYRQSLGQGLEFLIYFQGNSAPDKSGLPSDRFSAERTGGSVSTLTIQRTQQEDSAVYLCASSLAAGPVQYFGPGTRLTVT.

This rearrangement joins TRBV13 to TRBJ2-5; TRBD2 is a possible D gene (7 bases). The CDR3 runs to 17 residues. Looked up from germline, CDR1 is PRHDT and CDR2 is FYEKMQ (reference sequence). Deletions cut 3 bases from V and 1 base from J, with 18 bases between. The DNA of the CDR3 is TGTGCCAGCAGCTTGGCGCGGGCGGGGGCCTTCCAAGAGACCCAGTACTTC. It translates to CASSLARAGAFQETQYF.

This clonotype has a handful of counts. The chain carries TRBV4-3 and TRBJ2-4, with a possible D match to TRBD1 (6 bases). CDR1 and CDR2 from the germline V gene are LGHNA and YSLEER. V was trimmed by 0 bases and J by 13 bases, leaving 13 bases between them. The CDR3 has 13 residues. The CDR3 DNA reads as TGCGCCAGCAGCCAAGATCCAAAGGGGGAGCAGTACTTC. Residues: CASSQDPKGEQYF.

J is TRBJ2-7 and V is TRBV20-1; 10 nucleotides agree with TRBD2. CDR1 DFQATT and CDR2 SNEGSKA come from the germline V gene (reference sequence). Germline trimming cut 5 bases from V and 0 bases from J; bases unmatched to any gene: 7. The CDR3 runs 15 residues. This CDR3 is CSAPPSGRASYEQYF. The CDR3, as DNA: TGCAGTGCTCCGCCCAGCGGGAGGGCCTCCTACGAGCAGTACTTC.

V and J are TRBV19 and TRBJ2-2, with TRBD2 matching over 9 bases. Germline V gene sequence: CDR1 LNHDA, CDR2 SQIVND (reference sequence). Trimming removed 6 bases from V and 5 bases from J; junction bases left unmatched: 7. This CDR3 is 15 amino acids long. The CDR3 sequence is CASSRGLAQTGELFF. The CDR3, as DNA: TGTGCCAGTAGCAGGGGACTAGCACAGACCGGGGAGCTGTTTTTT. The full variable domain, rest sourced from reference TRBV19 and TRBJ2-2, is DGGITQSPKYLFRKEGQNVTLSCEQNLNHDAMYWYRQDPGQGLRLIYYSQIVNDFQKGDIAEGYSVSREKKESFPLTVTSAQKNPTAFYLCASSRGLAQTGELFFGEGSRLTVL.

In regard to this clonotype: Its ends do not fully match the called genes, so a read error is possible. The J gene is TRBJ2-3, the V gene TRBV11-1, with 9 nucleotides matching TRBD2. Germline assignment: CDR1 SGHAT and CDR2 FQDESV (reference sequence). This CDR3 comprises 16 residues. DNA for the CDR3: TGTGCCAGCAGCCCCTTCCTAGCGGGAACCACAGATATGCAGTATTTT. This encodes CASSPFLAGTTDMQYF. Full variable domain (rest looked up from reference TRBV11-1 and TRBJ2-3): EAEVAQSPRYKITEKSQAVAFWCDPISGHATLYWYRQILGQGPELLVQFQDESVVDDSQLPKDRFSAERLKGVDSTLKIQPAELGDSAMYLCASSPFLAGTTDMQYFGPGTRLTVL.

There are many counts of this clonotype. The chain employs TRBV5-1 and TRBJ2-5; D is undetermined. The V end was cut by 0 bases, the J end by 0 bases, with 6 bases between. The CDR3 extends over 14 amino acids. The germline V gene encodes CDR1 SGHRS and CDR2 YFSETQ. CDR3 bases: TGCGCCAGCAGCTTGGGTCAGAACCAAGAGACCCAGTACTTC. Translating gives CASSLGQNQETQYF.

This sequence joins TRBV7-2 and TRBJ2-2; 10 nucleotides align to TRBD2. This CDR3 has 19 amino acids. Losses at the gene ends were 0 bases for V and 1 base for J; bases not matched to a gene: 8. Germline V gives CDR1 SGHTA, CDR2 FQGNSA. The CDR3 DNA is TGTGCCAGCAGCTTAGCGCTCGGGCAGCGGGGGGGGAACACCGGGGAGCTGTTTTTT. Translating gives CASSLALGQRGGNTGELFF.

V and J are TRBV12-3 or TRBV12-4 and TRBJ2-3; no definite D call. The length of the CDR3 is 12 residues. The germline V and J ends were trimmed by 5 bases and 6 bases, with 9 bases remaining between them. The CDR3 is CASSQSRDTQYF. CDR3 DNA sequence: TGTGCCAGCAGTCAAAGTAGGGATACGCAGTATTTT.

This clonotype was observed a single time. The gene calls are TRBV3-1 and TRBJ1-5; the D is unclear. Germline CDR1 and CDR2: LGHDT and YNNKEL (reference sequence). The CDR3 has 15 residues. V was cut by 1 base and J by 7 bases, with 14 bases left in between. The CDR3 loop is CASSQGAARSQPQHF. CDR3 nucleotide sequence: TGTGCCAGCAGCCAAGGGGCAGCTAGATCGCAGCCCCAGCATTTT.

The chain joins TRBV4-3 to TRBJ1-6; no clear D. Germline-derived CDR1 and CDR2 are LGHNA and YSLEER. The V and J ends lost 0 bases and 7 bases respectively, with 16 bases between them. The CDR3 has 17 amino acids. The CDR3 region has the DNA TGCGCCAGCAGCCAAGATCGGGTAGAGCAAGGGAATTCACCCCTCCACTTT. It translates to CASSQDRVEQGNSPLHF.

This chain uses TRBV18 with TRBJ2-5; D may be TRBD2 (5 bases). Between the trimmed V and J ends, which lost 2 bases and 9 bases, there was a span of 13 bases. The germline V gene has CDR1 KGHSH and CDR2 LQKENI. The CDR3 totals 13 residues. The CDR3 DNA reads TGTGCCAGCTCACCAGGTGCCCAGGAGGCCCAGTACTTC. Translating it yields CASSPGAQEAQYF.

The CDR3 sequence: CASSQDRPSGGNEQYF. In DNA, the CDR3 is TGTGCCAGCAGCCAAGATCGGCCTAGCGGGGGCAATGAGCAGTACTTC. The rearrangement uses TRBV4-2 and TRBJ2-7; 10 bases line up with TRBD2. Losses at the gene ends were 0 bases for V and 7 bases for J; bases not matched to a gene: 9. This CDR3 region has 16 residues. Germline values: CDR1 LGHNA, CDR2 YNFKEQ.

The V call is TRBV12-3 or TRBV12-4, the J call TRBJ2-1; 9 bases fit TRBD1. V lost 3 bases, J lost 7 bases, and 7 bases stayed unmatched. The CDR3 has 15 amino acids. The CDR3 DNA follows: TGTGCCAGCAGTTTGGTCGGACAGGGGTGGAATGAGCAGTTCTTC. Translating it yields CASSLVGQGWNEQFF.

V gene TRBV29-1 combines with J gene TRBJ2-1, with 9 bases aligning to TRBD1. The length of the CDR3 is 12 residues. Germline V gene data show CDR1 as SQVTM and CDR2 as ANQGSEA. Unmatched junction bases numbered 4, after V lost 7 bases and J lost 6 bases. The CDR3 is CSDRQGVNEQFF. In nucleotides, the CDR3 is TGCAGCGATCGACAGGGGGTCAATGAGCAGTTCTTC.

The chain is built from TRBV7-9 and TRBJ2-7; D remains ambiguous. V dropped 1 base and J dropped 6 bases, with 13 bases sitting between them. Germline CDR1 SEHNR, CDR2 FQNEAQ (reference sequence). This CDR3 contains 14 residues. The DNA for the CDR3 is TGTGCCAGCAGCTTAGGAACCGGTCCTGGCGAGCAGTACTTC. The encoded protein is CASSLGTGPGEQYF.

For this clonotype: This may come from a read error, since a much larger clone is one base off. The chain is built from TRBV30 and TRBJ2-7, with a tentative D call TRBD1 (6 bases). This CDR3 comprises 13 residues. Germline V gene data show CDR1 as GTSNPN and CDR2 as SVGIG (reference sequence). Trimming took off 1 base at V and 2 bases at J, with 9 bases between the two ends. The CDR3 loop reads CAWSGDNPYEQYF. The CDR3 DNA reads TGTGCCTGGAGTGGGGACAACCCCTACGAGCAGTACTTC. The full variable domain, rest sourced from reference TRBV30 and TRBJ2-7, is SQTIHQWPATLVQPVGSPLSLECTVEGTSNPNLYWYRQAAGRGLQLLFYSVGIGQISSEVPQNLSASRPQDRQFILSSKKLLLSDSGFYLCAWSGDNPYEQYFGPGTRLTVT.

The CDR3 DNA reads TGTGCCAGCAGTCTGACTAGCGGGGGGGCGAACCCTATCCTAGAGACCCAGTACTTC. Encoded protein: CASSLTSGGANPILETQYF. The chain employs TRBV12-3 or TRBV12-4 and TRBJ2-5; 14 nucleotides agree with TRBD2. This CDR3 has 19 residues. V dropped 5 bases and J dropped 4; count of bases not matched to a gene: 15.

This clonotype has only a few counts. The chain has TRBV6-5 and TRBJ2-4, with D perhaps matching TRBD1 or TRBD2 (5 bases each). V lost 6 bases and J 5 bases, leaving 11 bases between the germline ends. The CDR3 sequence is 13 residues long. From germline, CDR1 is MNHEY and CDR2 SVGAGI. The CDR3 region is CASRPPGQNIQYF. The CDR3 DNA sequence: TGTGCCAGCAGACCTCCGGGACAAAACATTCAGTACTTC.

This chain connects TRBV6-2 or TRBV6-3 to TRBJ2-5; TRBD2 matches at 16 bases. Per the germline V gene, CDR1 is MNHEY and CDR2 is SVGEGT. With V trimmed by 4 bases and J by 4 bases, 9 bases remained unmatched. The CDR3 runs 18 residues. The CDR3 DNA follows: TGTGCCAGCAGTTCCCCTGGGACTAGCGGGAGGGCCATAGAGACCCAGTACTTC. Its protein is CASSSPGTSGRAIETQYF.

This clonotype has only a few counts. V and J are TRBV5-1 and TRBJ2-2; 9 nucleotides match TRBD2. Germline CDR1 is SGHRS and CDR2 is YFSETQ. This CDR3 is built from 17 residues. Losses at the gene ends were 4 bases for V and 1 base for J; bases not matched to a gene: 8. CDR3 region: CASSIHRTSENTGELFF. Written as DNA, the CDR3 is TGCGCCAGCAGCATACATAGGACTAGCGAGAACACCGGGGAGCTGTTTTTT.

The genes are TRBV10-3 and TRBJ1-1; a weak D match, TRBD1 (5 bases). Trimming cost V 6 bases and J 5 bases, with 13 bases left between them. CDR1 is ENHRY, CDR2 SYGVKD, per germline. CDR3 length: 13 residues. The CDR3 loop is CAIRKGFRTEAFF. The CDR3 bases are TGTGCCATCAGGAAGGGGTTTCGGACTGAAGCTTTCTTT.

The chain carries TRBV25-1 and TRBJ2-4; D uncertain. CDR1 is MGHDK and CDR2 is SYGVNS in the germline V gene. There are 15 residues in the CDR3. V was clipped by 3 bases and J by 1 base, with 10 bases between them. The CDR3 nucleotides read TGTGCCAGCAGTGAGACCCTCTGGGCCAAAAACATTCAGTACTTC. Translating it yields CASSETLWAKNIQYF.

Only a few counts were recorded for this clonotype. The chain links TRBV12-3 or TRBV12-4 to TRBJ2-6; D gene ambiguous. Trimming shortened V by 7 bases and J by 0 bases, and 10 bases separated the two germline ends. The CDR3 covers 15 residues. This CDR3 is CASNPTFSGANVLTF. The CDR3 DNA is TGTGCCAGCAACCCCACGTTCTCTGGGGCCAACGTCCTGACTTTC.

In regard to this clonotype: A much more abundant neighbour one base away suggests this may be a read error. DNA of the CDR3: TGCAGCGTTGCCTGGGGTGGCTACGAGCAGTACTTC. Its protein is CSVAWGGYEQYF. The V and J genes are TRBV29-1 and TRBJ2-7; D is uncertain. CDR1 SQVTM and CDR2 ANQGSEA come from the germline V gene. Trimming stripped 4 bases from V and 3 bases from J, with 10 bases between. This CDR3 has 12 residues.

The chain recombines TRBV5-1 with TRBJ2-3, with 12 positions matching TRBD2. Germline CDR1 reads SGHRS; CDR2 reads YFSETQ. J was trimmed by 4 bases and V by 4 bases; bases with no gene match: 13. This CDR3 spans 18 amino acids. The CDR3 sequence: CASSPSPPLAGGADTQYF. The CDR3 nucleotides are TGCGCCAGCAGCCCCTCCCCCCCACTAGCGGGGGGCGCAGATACGCAGTATTTT.

A note on this clonotype: A read error may be the cause here, since a much bigger clone is one base away. The gene calls are TRBV4-2 and TRBJ2-1, with TRBD2 identical over 14 bases. This CDR3 comprises 16 residues. CDR1 LGHNA and CDR2 YNFKEQ come from the germline V gene. CDR3 nucleotides: TGTGCCAACAGCCAAGAGAGGACTAGCGGGGGGAATGAGCAGTTCTTC. Encoded protein: CANSQERTSGGNEQFF.

There are many counts of this clonotype. The V and J genes are TRBV28 and TRBJ2-3; D is possibly TRBD2 (6 bases). Trimming pared 6 bases from V and 1 base from J, leaving 14 bases between. The germline V gene encodes CDR1 MDHEN and CDR2 SYDVKM. The CDR3 runs to 15 residues. DNA for the CDR3: TGTGCCAGCAGCTTTATAGCGGATGGCACAGATACGCAGTATTTT. It is translated as CASSFIADGTDTQYF. Variable domain in full (rest from reference TRBV28 and TRBJ2-3): DVKVTQSSRYLVKRTGEKVFLECVQDMDHENMFWYRQDPGLGLRLIYFSYDVKMKEKGDIPEGYSVSREKKERFSLILESASTNQTSMYLCASSFIADGTDTQYFGPGTRLTVL.

The chain has TRBV10-3 and TRBJ2-5; D may be TRBD2 (7 bases). Germline V CDR1 and CDR2: ENHRY, SYGVKD. The CDR3 consists of 13 residues. Trimming took off 8 bases at V and 13 bases at J, with 23 bases between the two ends. This chain's CDR3 is CAISEGEGGERYF. In nucleotides, the CDR3 is TGTGCCATCTCAGAAGGGGAAGGGGGGGAAAGGTACTTC.